This T cell receptor beta chain came from a study of cytomegalovirus exposure and HLA in healthy donors. J lost 1 base, V lost 6 bases, and 5 bases had no gene match. This CDR3 spans 14 amino acids. Germline V CDR1 and CDR2: MNHEY, SVGAGI. TCRdb's copy holds only in-frame clones and misses some; the assay was immunoSEQ multiplex PCR. The sample yields roughly 300,000 clones, 85% to 90% seen once. The V gene is TRBV6-5, the J gene TRBJ2-7; TRBD2 matches 8 bases. This clonotype was sampled from a woman aged 18-35 years in good health and CMV-seronegative. The specimen was PBMCs. CDR3 loop: CASRLLAESYEQYF. CDR3 bases: TGTGCCAGCAGACTACTAGCGGAATCCTACGAGCAGTACTTC.